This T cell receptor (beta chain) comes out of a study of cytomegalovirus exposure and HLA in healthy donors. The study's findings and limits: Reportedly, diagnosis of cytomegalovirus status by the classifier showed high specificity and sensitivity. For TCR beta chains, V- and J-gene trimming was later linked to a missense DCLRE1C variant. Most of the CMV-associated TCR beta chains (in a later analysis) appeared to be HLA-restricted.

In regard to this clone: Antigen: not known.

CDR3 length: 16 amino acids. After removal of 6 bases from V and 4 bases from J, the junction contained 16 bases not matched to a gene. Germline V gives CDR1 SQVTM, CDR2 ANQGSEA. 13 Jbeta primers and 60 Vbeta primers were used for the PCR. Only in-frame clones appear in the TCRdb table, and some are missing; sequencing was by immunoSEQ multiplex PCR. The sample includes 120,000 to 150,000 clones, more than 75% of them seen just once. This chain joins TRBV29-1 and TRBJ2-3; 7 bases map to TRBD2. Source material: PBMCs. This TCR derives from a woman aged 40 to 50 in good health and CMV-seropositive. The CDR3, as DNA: TGCAGCGTCAAAGGTGGTGGGAGGGCCTGGGCAGATACGCAGTATTTT. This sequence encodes CSVKGGGRAWADTQYF.